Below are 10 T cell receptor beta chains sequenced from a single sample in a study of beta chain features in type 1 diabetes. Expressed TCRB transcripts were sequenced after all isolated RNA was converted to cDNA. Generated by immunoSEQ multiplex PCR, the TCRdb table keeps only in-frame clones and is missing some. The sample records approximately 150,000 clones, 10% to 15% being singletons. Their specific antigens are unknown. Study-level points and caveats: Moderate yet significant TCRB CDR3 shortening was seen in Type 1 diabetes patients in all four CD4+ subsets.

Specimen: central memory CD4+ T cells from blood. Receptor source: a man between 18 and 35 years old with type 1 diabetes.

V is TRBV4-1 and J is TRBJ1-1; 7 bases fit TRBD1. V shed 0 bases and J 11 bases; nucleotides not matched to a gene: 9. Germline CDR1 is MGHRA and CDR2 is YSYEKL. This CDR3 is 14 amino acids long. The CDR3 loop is CASSQDDRDLGAFF. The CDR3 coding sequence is TGCGCCAGCAGCCAAGATGACAGGGATTTGGGTGCTTTCTTT.

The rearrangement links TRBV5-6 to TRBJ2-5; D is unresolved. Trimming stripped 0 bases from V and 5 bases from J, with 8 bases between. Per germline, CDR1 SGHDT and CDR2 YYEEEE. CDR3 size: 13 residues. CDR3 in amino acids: CASSLDLAETQYF. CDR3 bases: TGTGCCAGCAGCTTGGATCTGGCCGAGACCCAGTACTTC.

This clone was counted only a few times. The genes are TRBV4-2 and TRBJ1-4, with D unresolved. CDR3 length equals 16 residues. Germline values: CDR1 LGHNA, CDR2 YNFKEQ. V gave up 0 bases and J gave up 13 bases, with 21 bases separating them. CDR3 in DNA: TGTGCCAGCAGCCAAGAACCCGATCTAGGAGGGAGGTCACTGTTTTTT. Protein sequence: CASSQEPDLGGRSLFF.

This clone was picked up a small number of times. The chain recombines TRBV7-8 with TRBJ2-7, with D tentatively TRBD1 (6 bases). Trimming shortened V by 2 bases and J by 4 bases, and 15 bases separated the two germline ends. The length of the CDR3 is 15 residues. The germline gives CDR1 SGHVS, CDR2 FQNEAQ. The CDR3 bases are TGTGCCAGCAGCTTACGAAATTCCAGGGGATACGAGCAGTACTTC. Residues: CASSLRNSRGYEQYF.

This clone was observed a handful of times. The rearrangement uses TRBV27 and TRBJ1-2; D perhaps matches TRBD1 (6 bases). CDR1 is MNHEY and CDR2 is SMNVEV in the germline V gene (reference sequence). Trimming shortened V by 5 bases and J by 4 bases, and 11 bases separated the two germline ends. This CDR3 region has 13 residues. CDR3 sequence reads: CASSRGQSYGYTF. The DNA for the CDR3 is TGTGCCAGCAGTCGCGGACAGTCCTATGGCTACACCTTC.

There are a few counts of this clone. Here the CDR3 reads CASSGTGSLSYEQYF. In nucleotides, the CDR3 is TGTGCCAGCAGTGGGACAGGGAGCCTCTCCTACGAGCAGTACTTC. The chain uses TRBV6-5 and TRBJ2-7, with 9 nucleotides matching TRBD1. The CDR3 loop spans 15 amino acids. Germline V gives CDR1 MNHEY, CDR2 SVGAGI. Trimming removed 5 bases from V and 0 bases from J; junction bases left unmatched: 5.

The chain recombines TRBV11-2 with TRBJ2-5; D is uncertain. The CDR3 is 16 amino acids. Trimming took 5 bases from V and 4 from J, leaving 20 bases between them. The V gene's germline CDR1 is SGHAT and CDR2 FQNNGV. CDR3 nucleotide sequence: TGTGCCAGCAGCCAACTACTTGGAAATTTCGGAGAGACCCAGTACTTC. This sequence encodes CASSQLLGNFGETQYF.

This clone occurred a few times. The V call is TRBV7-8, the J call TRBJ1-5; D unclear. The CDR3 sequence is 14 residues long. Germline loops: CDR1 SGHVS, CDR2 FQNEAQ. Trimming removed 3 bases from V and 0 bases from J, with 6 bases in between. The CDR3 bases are TGTGCCAGCAGCTTCGGTTATAGCAATCAGCCCCAGCATTTT. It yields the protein CASSFGYSNQPQHF.

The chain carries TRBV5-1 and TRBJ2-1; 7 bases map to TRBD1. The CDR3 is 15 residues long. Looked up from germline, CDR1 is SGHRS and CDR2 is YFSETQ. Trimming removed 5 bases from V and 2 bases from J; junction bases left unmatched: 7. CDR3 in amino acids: CASSRQGVPYNEQFF. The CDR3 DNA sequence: TGCGCCAGCAGTCGGCAGGGGGTCCCCTACAATGAGCAGTTCTTC.

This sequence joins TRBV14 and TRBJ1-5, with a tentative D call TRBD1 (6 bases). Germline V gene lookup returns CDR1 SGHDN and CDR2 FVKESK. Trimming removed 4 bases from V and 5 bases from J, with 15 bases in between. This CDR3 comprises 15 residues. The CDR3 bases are TGTGCCAGCAGCCGTAAACAGGGTGAGGATCAGCCCCAGCATTTT. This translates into CASSRKQGEDQPQHF.